This TCR beta chain came from a study of CXCR3-negative and CXCR3-positive naive CD8 T cells. UMI labels and 5' RACE were used to prepare the TRB cDNA libraries. TCRdb re-called the 5' RACE reads, yielding one record per CDR3 amino acid sequence without DNA. The sample has 48,000 or so distinct CDR3 sequences, and its top ten clones hold about 15%. The receptor was derived from a human donor in good health. Some clones in this sample may be carry-over from other donors' samples. The sample taken for sequencing was memory CD8+ T cells from blood.

CDR3 region: CSDRAGDTEAFF. The rearrangement joins TRBV29-1 to TRBJ1-1; TCRdb indicates TRBD1, and absent DNA this call remains unverified. The germline V gene has CDR1 SQVTM and CDR2 ANQGSEA. This CDR3 region has 12 residues.